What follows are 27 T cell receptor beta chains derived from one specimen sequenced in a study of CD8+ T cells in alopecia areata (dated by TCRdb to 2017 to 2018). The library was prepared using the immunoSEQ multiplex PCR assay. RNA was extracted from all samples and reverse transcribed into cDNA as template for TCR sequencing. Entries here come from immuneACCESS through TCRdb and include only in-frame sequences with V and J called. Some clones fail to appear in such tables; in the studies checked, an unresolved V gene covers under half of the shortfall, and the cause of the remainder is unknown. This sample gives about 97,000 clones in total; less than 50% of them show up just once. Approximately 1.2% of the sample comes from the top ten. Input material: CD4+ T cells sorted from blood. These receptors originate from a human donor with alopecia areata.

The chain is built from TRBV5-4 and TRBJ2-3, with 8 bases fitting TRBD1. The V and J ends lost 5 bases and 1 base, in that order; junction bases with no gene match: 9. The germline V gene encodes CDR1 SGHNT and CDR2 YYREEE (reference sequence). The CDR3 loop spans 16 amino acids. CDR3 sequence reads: CASRSDRGLRTDTQYF. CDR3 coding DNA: TGTGCCAGCAGGTCAGACAGGGGCCTACGCACAGATACGCAGTATTTT.

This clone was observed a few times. CDR3 bases: TGTGCCTGGGGGACAGGGCAGGGAAATGAGCAGTTCTTC. Translation: CAWGTGQGNEQFF. V is TRBV30 and J is TRBJ2-1, with 9 nucleotides matching TRBD1. V shed 5 bases, J shed 7 bases, and the junction held 6 bases outside the gene matches. CDR1 is GTSNPN, CDR2 SVGIG, per germline (reference sequence). The CDR3 extends over 13 amino acids.

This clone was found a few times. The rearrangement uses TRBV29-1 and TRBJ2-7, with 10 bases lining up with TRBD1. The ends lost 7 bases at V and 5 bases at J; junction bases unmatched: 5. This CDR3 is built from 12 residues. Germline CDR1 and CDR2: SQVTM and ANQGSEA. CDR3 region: CSAGTGDHEQYF. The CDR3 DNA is TGCAGCGCCGGGACAGGGGACCACGAGCAGTACTTC.

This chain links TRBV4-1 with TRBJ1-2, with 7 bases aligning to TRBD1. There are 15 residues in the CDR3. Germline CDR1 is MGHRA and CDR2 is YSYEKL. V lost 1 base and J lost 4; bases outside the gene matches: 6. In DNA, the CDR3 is TGCGCCAGCAGCCAAGGACTTGGACAGGCCTATGGCTACACCTTC. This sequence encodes CASSQGLGQAYGYTF.

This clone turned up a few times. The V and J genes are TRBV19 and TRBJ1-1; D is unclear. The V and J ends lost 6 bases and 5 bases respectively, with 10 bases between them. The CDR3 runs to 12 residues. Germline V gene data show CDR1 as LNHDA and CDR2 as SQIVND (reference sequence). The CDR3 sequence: CASRSTRTEAFF. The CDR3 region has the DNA TGTGCCAGTAGATCGACCCGGACTGAAGCTTTCTTT.

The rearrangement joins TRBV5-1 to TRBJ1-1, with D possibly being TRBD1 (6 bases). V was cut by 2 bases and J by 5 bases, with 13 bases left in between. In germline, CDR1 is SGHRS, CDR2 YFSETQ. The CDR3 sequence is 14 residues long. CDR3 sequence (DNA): TGCGCCAGCAGCTTCTCGTCAGGGGTTACTGAAGCTTTCTTT. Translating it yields CASSFSSGVTEAFF.

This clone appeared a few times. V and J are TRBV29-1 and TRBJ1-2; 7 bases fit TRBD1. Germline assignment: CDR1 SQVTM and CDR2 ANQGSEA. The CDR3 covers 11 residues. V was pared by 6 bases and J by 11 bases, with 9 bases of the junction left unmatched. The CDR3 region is CSVEQGGKYTF. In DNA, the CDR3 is TGCAGCGTGGAGCAGGGGGGGAAGTACACCTTC.

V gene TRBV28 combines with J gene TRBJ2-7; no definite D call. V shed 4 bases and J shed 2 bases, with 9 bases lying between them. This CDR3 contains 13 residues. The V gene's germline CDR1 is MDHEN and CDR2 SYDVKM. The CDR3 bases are TGTGCCAGCAGTTCTAGGTACCCCTACGAGCAGTACTTC. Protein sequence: CASSSRYPYEQYF. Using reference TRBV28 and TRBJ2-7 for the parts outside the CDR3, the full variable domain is DVKVTQSSRYLVKRTGEKVFLECVQDMDHENMFWYRQDPGLGLRLIYFSYDVKMKEKGDIPEGYSVSREKKERFSLILESASTNQTSMYLCASSSRYPYEQYFGPGTRLTVT.

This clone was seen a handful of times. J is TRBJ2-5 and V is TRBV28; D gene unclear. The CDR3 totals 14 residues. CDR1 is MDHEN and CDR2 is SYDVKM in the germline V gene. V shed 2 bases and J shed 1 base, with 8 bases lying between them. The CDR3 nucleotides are TGTGCCAGCAGTTTAACCGGAATCCAAGAGACCCAGTACTTC. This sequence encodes CASSLTGIQETQYF.

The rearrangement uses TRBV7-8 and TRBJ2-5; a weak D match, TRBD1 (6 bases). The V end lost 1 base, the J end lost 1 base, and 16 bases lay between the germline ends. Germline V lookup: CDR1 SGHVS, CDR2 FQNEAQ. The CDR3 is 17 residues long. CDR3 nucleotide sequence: TGTGCCAGCAGCTTAGTAGTACAGGGCCTTAGCCAAGAGACCCAGTACTTC. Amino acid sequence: CASSLVVQGLSQETQYF.

As DNA, the CDR3 is TGTGCCAGCCGGGAGTCAGATACGCAGTATTTT. The encoded protein is CASRESDTQYF. The chain combines TRBV28 with TRBJ2-3; possibly TRBD2 for D (6 bases). The V end was cut by 8 bases, the J end by 4 bases, with 7 bases between. The CDR3 sequence is 11 residues long. Germline V gene data show CDR1 as MDHEN and CDR2 as SYDVKM.

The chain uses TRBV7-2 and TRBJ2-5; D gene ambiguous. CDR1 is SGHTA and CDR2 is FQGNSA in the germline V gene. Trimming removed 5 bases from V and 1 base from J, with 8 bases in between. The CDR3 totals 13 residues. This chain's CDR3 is CASSPPSQETQYF. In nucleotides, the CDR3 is TGTGCCAGCAGCCCCCCCTCCCAAGAGACCCAGTACTTC.

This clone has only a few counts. CDR3 amino acids: CASGGETQYF. CDR3 nucleotides: TGTGCCAGCGGGGGGGAGACCCAGTACTTC. V gene TRBV2 combines with J gene TRBJ2-5; the D gene is possibly TRBD2 (6 bases). CDR3 length: 10 amino acids. Trimming took 8 bases from V and 5 from J, leaving 6 bases between them. The germline CDR1 and CDR2 sequences are SNHLY and FYNNEI. Combining the CDR3 with reference TRBV2 and TRBJ2-5 gives the whole variable domain EPEVTQTPSHQVTQMGQEVILRCVPISNHLYFYWYRQILGQKVEFLVSFYNNEISEKSEIFDDQFSVERPDGSNFTLKIRSTKLEDSAMYFCASGGETQYFGPGTRLLVL.

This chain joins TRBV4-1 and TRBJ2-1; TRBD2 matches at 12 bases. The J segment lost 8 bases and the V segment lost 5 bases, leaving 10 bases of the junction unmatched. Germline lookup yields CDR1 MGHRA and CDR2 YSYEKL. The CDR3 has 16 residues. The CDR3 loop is CASSFRLAGEFDEQFF. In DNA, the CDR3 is TGCGCCAGCAGCTTTCGACTAGCGGGGGAGTTCGATGAGCAGTTCTTC.

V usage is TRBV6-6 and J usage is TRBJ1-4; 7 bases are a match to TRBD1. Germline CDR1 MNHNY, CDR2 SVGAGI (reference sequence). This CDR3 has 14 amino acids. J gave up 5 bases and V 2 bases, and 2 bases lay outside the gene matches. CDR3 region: CASSYGDSNEKLFF. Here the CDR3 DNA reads TGTGCCAGCAGTTACGGGGACAGCAATGAAAAACTGTTTTTT.

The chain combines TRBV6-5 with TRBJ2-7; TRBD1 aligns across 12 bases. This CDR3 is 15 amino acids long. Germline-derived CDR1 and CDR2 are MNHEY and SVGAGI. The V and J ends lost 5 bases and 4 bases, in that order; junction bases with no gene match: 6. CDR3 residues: CASSKPGQGAYEQYF. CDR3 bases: TGTGCCAGCAGTAAACCGGGACAGGGGGCTTACGAGCAGTACTTC.

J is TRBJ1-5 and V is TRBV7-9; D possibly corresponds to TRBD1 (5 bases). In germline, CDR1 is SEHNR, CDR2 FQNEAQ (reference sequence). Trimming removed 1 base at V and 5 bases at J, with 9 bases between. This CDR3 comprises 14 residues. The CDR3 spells CASSLGKGYQPQHF. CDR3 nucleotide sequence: TGTGCCAGCAGCTTAGGGAAGGGGTATCAGCCCCAGCATTTT.

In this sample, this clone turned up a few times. The CDR3, as DNA: TGTGCCAGCAGCACACCTAGCGGGACAGGGTACGAGCAGTACTTC. This gives the protein CASSTPSGTGYEQYF. J is TRBJ2-7 and V is TRBV6-5, with D perhaps matching TRBD1 or TRBD2 (9 bases each). Trimming took off 6 bases at V and 4 bases at J, with 19 bases between the two ends. This CDR3 region has 15 residues. From germline, CDR1 is MNHEY and CDR2 SVGAGI.

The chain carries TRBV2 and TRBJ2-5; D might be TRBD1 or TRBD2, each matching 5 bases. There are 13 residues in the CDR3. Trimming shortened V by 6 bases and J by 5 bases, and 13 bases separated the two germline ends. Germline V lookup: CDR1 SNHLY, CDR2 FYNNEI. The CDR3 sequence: CASRGDPRETQYF. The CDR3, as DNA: TGTGCCAGCAGGGGGGACCCGAGGGAGACCCAGTACTTC.

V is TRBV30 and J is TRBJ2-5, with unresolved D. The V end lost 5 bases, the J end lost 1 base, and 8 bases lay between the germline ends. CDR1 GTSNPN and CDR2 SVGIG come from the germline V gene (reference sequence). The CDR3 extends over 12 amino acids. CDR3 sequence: CAWSVFQETQYF. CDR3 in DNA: TGTGCCTGGTCCGTTTTCCAAGAGACCCAGTACTTC. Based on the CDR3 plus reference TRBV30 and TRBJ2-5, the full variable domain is SQTIHQWPATLVQPVGSPLSLECTVEGTSNPNLYWYRQAAGRGLQLLFYSVGIGQISSEVPQNLSASRPQDRQFILSSKKLLLSDSGFYLCAWSVFQETQYFGPGTRLLVL.

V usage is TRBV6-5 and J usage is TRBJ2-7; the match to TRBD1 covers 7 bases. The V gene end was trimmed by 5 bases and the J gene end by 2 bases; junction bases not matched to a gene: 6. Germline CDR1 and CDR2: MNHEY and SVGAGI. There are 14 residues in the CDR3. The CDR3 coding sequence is TGTGCCAGCAGTAGCGGACAGGCCACCTACGAGCAGTACTTC. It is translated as CASSSGQATYEQYF.

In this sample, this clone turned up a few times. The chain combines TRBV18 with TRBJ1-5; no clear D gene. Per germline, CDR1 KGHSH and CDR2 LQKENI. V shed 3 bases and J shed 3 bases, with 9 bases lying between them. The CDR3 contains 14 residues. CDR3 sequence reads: CASSPGRINQPQHF. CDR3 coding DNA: TGTGCCAGCTCACCCGGGAGGATCAATCAGCCCCAGCATTTT.

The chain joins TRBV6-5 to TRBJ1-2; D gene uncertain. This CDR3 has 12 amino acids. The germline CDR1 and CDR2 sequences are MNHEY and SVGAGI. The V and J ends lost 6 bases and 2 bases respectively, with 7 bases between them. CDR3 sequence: CASRVGNYGYTF. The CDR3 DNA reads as TGTGCCAGCAGGGTTGGGAACTATGGCTACACCTTC.

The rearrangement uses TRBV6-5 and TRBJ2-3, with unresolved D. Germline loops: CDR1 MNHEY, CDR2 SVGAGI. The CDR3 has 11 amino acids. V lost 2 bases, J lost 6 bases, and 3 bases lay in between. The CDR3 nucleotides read TGTGCCAGCAGTTACGACGATACGCAGTATTTT. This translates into CASSYDDTQYF.

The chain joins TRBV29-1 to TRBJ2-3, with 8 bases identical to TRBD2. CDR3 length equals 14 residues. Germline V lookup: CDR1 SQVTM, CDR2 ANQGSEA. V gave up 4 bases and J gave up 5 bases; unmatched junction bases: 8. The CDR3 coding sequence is TGCAGCGTTGCCCTCGGGACTAGTAGAGATACGCAGTATTTT. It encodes CSVALGTSRDTQYF.

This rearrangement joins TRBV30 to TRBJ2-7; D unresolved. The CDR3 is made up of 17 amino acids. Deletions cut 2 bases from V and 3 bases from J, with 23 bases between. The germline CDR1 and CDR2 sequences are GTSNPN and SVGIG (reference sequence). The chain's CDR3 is CAWSNNKGWAPHYEQYF. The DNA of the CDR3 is TGTGCCTGGAGTAATAATAAAGGATGGGCTCCTCACTACGAGCAGTACTTC.

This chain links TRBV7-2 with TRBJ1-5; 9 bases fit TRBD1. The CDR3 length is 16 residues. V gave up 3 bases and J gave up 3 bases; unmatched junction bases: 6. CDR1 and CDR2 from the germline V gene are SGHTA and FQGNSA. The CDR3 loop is CASSLGQGTINQPQHF. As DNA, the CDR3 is TGTGCCAGCAGCTTGGGACAGGGTACAATCAATCAGCCCCAGCATTTT.